What follows are 3 T cell receptor beta chains derived from one specimen sequenced in a study of breast tumors, draining lymph nodes, adjacent tissues. TCRdb analysed the multiplex PCR reads with MiXCR anew, one entry per CDR3 protein. The table lists more than 85,000 distinct CDR3 sequences, about 20% of them singletons, with roughly 1.2% in the top ten. The lymph nodes were axillary draining lymph nodes from breast cancer patients. Sequenced input: axillary lymph node tissue. The receptors come from a female donor with breast cancer. Some clones in this sample may be carry-over from other donors' samples.

The table lists this clonotype with many counts. The genes are TRBV19 and TRBJ2-5, with 7 nucleotides matching TRBD2. Germline trimming cut 6 bases from V and 4 bases from J; bases unmatched to any gene: 11. This CDR3 has 15 amino acids. Germline V lookup: CDR1 LNHDA, CDR2 SQIVND (reference sequence). CDR3 residues: CASRPGVAGGETQYF. For the CDR3, the DNA is TGTGCCAGTAGGCCCGGGGTAGCGGGCGGAGAGACCCAGTACTTC.

Details on this clonotype: This clone may be a read error of a much larger clone one base away. The chain carries TRBV13 and TRBJ2-3; TRBD1 agrees at 7 bases. The CDR3 covers 15 residues. Germline CDR1 PRHDT, CDR2 FYEKMQ (reference sequence). The CDR3 sequence is CANSSLNGQARTQYF. Written as DNA, the CDR3 is TGTGCCAACAGCTCCTTGAATGGACAGGCTCGGACGCAGTATTTT. Together with reference TRBV13 and TRBJ2-3, the CDR3 gives the full variable domain: AAGVIQSPRHLIKEKRETATLKCYPIPRHDTVYWYQQGPGQDPQFLISFYEKMQSDKGSIPDRFSAQQFSDYHSELNMSSLELGDSALYFCANSSLNGQARTQYFGPGTRLTVL.

This clonotype was recorded at least ten times. The J gene is TRBJ2-7, the V gene TRBV3-1; no clear D gene. The CDR3 extends over 13 amino acids. V was cut by 3 bases and J by 6 bases, with 12 bases left in between. Per germline, CDR1 LGHDT and CDR2 YNNKEL (reference sequence). DNA of the CDR3: TGTGCCAGCAGCCACACCGACACGTCCGAGCAGTACTTC. It yields the protein CASSHTDTSEQYF.